These 19 T cell receptor beta chains were sequenced from one sample in a study of shared clonotypes between healthy human individuals. Using immunoSEQ multiplex PCR, the repertoire was profiled, and TCRdb retains in-frame clones only, with some absent. The table includes more than 2,000,000 clones, 93% detected once. Material for sequencing was naive CD4+ T cells from PBMCs. Subset meaning: CD45RA+ positively selected. The receptors were sampled from a man aged 18 to 30 in good health. Some clones in this sample may be carry-over from other donors' samples.

V is TRBV30 and J is TRBJ2-7; 7 positions agree with TRBD1. The V and J ends lost 4 bases and 1 base, in that order; junction bases with no gene match: 7. The CDR3 spans 14 residues. The germline gives CDR1 GTSNPN, CDR2 SVGIG (reference sequence). Written as DNA, the CDR3 is TGTGCCTGGAATCAGGACAGGAGTTCCTACGAGCAGTACTTC. Residues: CAWNQDRSSYEQYF. The whole variable domain, filled in from reference TRBV30 and TRBJ2-7, reads SQTIHQWPATLVQPVGSPLSLECTVEGTSNPNLYWYRQAAGRGLQLLFYSVGIGQISSEVPQNLSASRPQDRQFILSSKKLLLSDSGFYLCAWNQDRSSYEQYFGPGTRLTVT.

This chain connects TRBV7-8 to TRBJ2-2, with a tentative D call TRBD1 (6 bases). The CDR3 covers 19 residues. Trimming cost V 5 bases and J 0 bases, with 22 bases left between them. Per germline, CDR1 SGHVS and CDR2 FQNEAQ. The CDR3 spells CASSTAVISRTANTGELFF. In DNA form, the CDR3 reads TGTGCCAGCAGCACGGCGGTCATCAGTAGGACAGCGAACACCGGGGAGCTGTTTTTT. Supplemented by reference TRBV7-8 and TRBJ2-2, the full variable domain reads GAGVSQSPRYKVAKRGQDVALRCDPISGHVSLFWYQQALGQGPEFLTYFQNEAQLDKSGLPSDRFFAERPEGSVSTLKIQRTQQEDSAVYLCASSTAVISRTANTGELFFGEGSRLTVL.

The chain joins TRBV2 to TRBJ1-5, with a weak D call TRBD1 (5 bases). The germline V gene has CDR1 SNHLY and CDR2 FYNNEI. This CDR3 contains 14 residues. Trimming took off 9 bases at V and 6 bases at J, with 18 bases between the two ends. CDR3 loop: CASWDGQRVQPQHF. CDR3 DNA: TGTGCCAGTTGGGATGGACAACGGGTTCAGCCCCAGCATTTT.

The table lists this clone with a count of one. The chain joins TRBV6-1 to TRBJ2-7; 8 positions agree with TRBD1. The CDR3 consists of 14 residues. Germline V CDR1 and CDR2: MNHNS, SASEGT. V lost 0 bases, J lost 12 bases, and 10 bases stayed unmatched. The CDR3 protein is CASSEAGGGDRRYF. Here the CDR3 DNA reads TGTGCCAGCAGTGAAGCGGGGGGCGGGGACAGGAGGTACTTC.

J is TRBJ1-1 and V is TRBV7-8; tentatively, D is TRBD1 (5 bases). Trimming left V 4 bases short and J 4 bases short, with 10 bases between. The germline V gene encodes CDR1 SGHVS and CDR2 FQNEAQ. This CDR3 region has 13 residues. CDR3 bases: TGTGCCAGCAGCTCTCAGGGTTCCACTGAAGCTTTCTTT. This encodes CASSSQGSTEAFF.

The chain uses TRBV28 and TRBJ1-5; 7 bases fit TRBD1. Germline loops: CDR1 MDHEN, CDR2 SYDVKM. The CDR3 contains 18 residues. V lost 6 bases, J lost 6 bases, and 20 bases stayed unmatched. CDR3 in amino acids: CASSAPPGGGAFRQPQHF. The CDR3 DNA reads TGTGCCAGCAGCGCCCCCCCTGGAGGGGGCGCATTTCGTCAGCCCCAGCATTTT.

Concerning this clone: The same CDR3 also results from other DNA sequences found in this sample. The chain carries TRBV7-2 and TRBJ1-2; D possibly corresponds to TRBD1 (5 bases). V was shortened by 5 bases and J by 5 bases, with 9 bases between the two germline ends. CDR1 and CDR2 (germline): SGHTA, FQGNSA. The CDR3 is 12 residues long. The DNA for the CDR3 is TGTGCCAGCAGCGCCGCAGGGTATGGCTACACCTTC. Translated, it gives CASSAAGYGYTF.

The chain is built from TRBV18 and TRBJ2-2; 11 bases map to TRBD2. Germline CDR1 KGHSH, CDR2 LQKENI. V lost 0 bases to trimming and J lost 5 bases; unmatched junction nucleotides: 2. The CDR3 loop spans 16 amino acids. The chain's CDR3 is CASSPPGLAVTGELFF. The CDR3 DNA follows: TGTGCCAGCTCACCACCGGGACTAGCGGTAACCGGGGAGCTGTTTTTT.

The V gene is TRBV7-9, the J gene TRBJ1-1, with D possibly TRBD1 on 6 matching bases. The CDR3 covers 13 residues. Trimming left V 5 bases short and J 4 bases short, with 11 bases between. Germline CDR1 is SEHNR and CDR2 is FQNEAQ (reference sequence). The CDR3 protein is CASSLQGITEAFF. The CDR3 DNA follows: TGTGCCAGCAGCCTGCAGGGGATCACTGAAGCTTTCTTT.

A word on this clone: Other DNA sequences from this sample encode an identical CDR3 as well. The chain has TRBV28 and TRBJ2-5, with 8 bases identical to TRBD1. The V gene end was trimmed by 1 base and the J gene end by 5 bases; junction bases not matched to a gene: 3. Germline V gene data show CDR1 as MDHEN and CDR2 as SYDVKM. The CDR3 covers 14 residues. CDR3 protein: CASSLSGGVETQYF. CDR3 sequence (DNA): TGTGCCAGCAGTTTATCAGGGGGCGTGGAGACCCAGTACTTC.

This rearrangement joins TRBV7-2 to TRBJ2-7; D might be TRBD1 or TRBD2, each matching 5 bases. CDR1 and CDR2 from the germline V gene are SGHTA and FQGNSA. The CDR3 spans 15 residues. Trimming took 2 bases from V and 3 from J, leaving 14 bases between them. For the CDR3, the DNA is TGTGCCAGCAGCTTAAGAGTGGCAGGGAGCTACGAGCAGTACTTC. Translating gives CASSLRVAGSYEQYF.

The V call is TRBV5-1, the J call TRBJ2-5; D might be TRBD2 (6 bases). The CDR3 sequence is 14 residues long. Trimming shortened V by 0 bases and J by 7 bases, and 13 bases separated the two germline ends. CDR1 is SGHRS, CDR2 YFSETQ, per germline. The CDR3 coding sequence is TGCGCCAGCAGCTTGGTTAGCGGAAGGGGGACCCAGTACTTC. This translates into CASSLVSGRGTQYF.

The V gene is TRBV18, the J gene TRBJ2-1; D not certain. Germline values: CDR1 KGHSH, CDR2 LQKENI. The V end lost 6 bases, the J end lost 4 bases, and 10 bases lay between the germline ends. CDR3 length equals 13 residues. CDR3 DNA sequence: TGTGCCAGCTCCCTAGTCGAGTACAATGAGCAGTTCTTC. Protein: CASSLVEYNEQFF. Supplemented by reference TRBV18 and TRBJ2-1, the full variable domain reads NAGVMQNPRHLVRRRGQEARLRCSPMKGHSHVYWYRQLPEEGLKFMVYLQKENIIDESGMPKERFSAEFPKEGPSILRIQQVVRGDSAAYFCASSLVEYNEQFFGPGTRLTVL.

The chain carries TRBV4-1 and TRBJ2-1; perhaps TRBD1 as D (6 bases). The CDR3 extends over 17 amino acids. Germline values: CDR1 MGHRA, CDR2 YSYEKL. V was shortened by 0 bases and J by 1 base, with 13 bases between the two germline ends. Here the CDR3 DNA reads TGCGCCAGCAGCCAAGATAGGGGGTCAGCGTCCTACAATGAGCAGTTCTTC. This sequence encodes CASSQDRGSASYNEQFF.

This rearrangement joins TRBV10-3 to TRBJ1-5; D unresolved. The CDR3 loop spans 13 amino acids. Trimming took off 4 bases at V and 7 bases at J, with 11 bases between the two ends. CDR1 is ENHRY, CDR2 SYGVKD, per germline. CDR3 bases: TGTGCCATCAGTGCCCTGACGGGGCAGCCCCAGCATTTT. Protein product: CAISALTGQPQHF.

V usage is TRBV11-3 and J usage is TRBJ2-5, with D perhaps matching TRBD2 (6 bases). Germline V gene sequence: CDR1 SGHNT, CDR2 YENEEA. V lost 3 bases and J lost 2, with 13 bases in between. This CDR3 is built from 15 residues. CDR3 sequence: CASSLGGEGQETQYF. The CDR3 DNA sequence: TGTGCCAGCAGCTTGGGCGGGGAAGGGCAAGAGACCCAGTACTTC.

The gene calls are TRBV4-3 and TRBJ1-2; D is uncertain. The CDR3 is 14 residues long. Trimming took 0 bases from V and 4 from J, leaving 9 bases between them. Germline-derived CDR1 and CDR2 are LGHNA and YSLEER. CDR3 DNA: TGCGCCAGCAGCCAAGATTACACGGGCTATGGCTACACCTTC. Translating gives CASSQDYTGYGYTF.

The J gene is TRBJ2-7, the V gene TRBV5-1; TRBD2 might be the D (6 bases). Trimming cost V 3 bases and J 2 bases, with 15 bases left between them. Germline CDR1 is SGHRS and CDR2 is YFSETQ. The CDR3 is made up of 15 amino acids. The CDR3 here is CASSSGVIAAYEQYF. As DNA, the CDR3 is TGCGCCAGCAGCTCCGGCGTTATAGCGGCCTACGAGCAGTACTTC.

For this clone: Other DNA variants within this sample encode the same CDR3. The chain joins TRBV4-2 to TRBJ1-3; 8 nucleotides match TRBD1. The CDR3 sequence is 15 residues long. The germline gives CDR1 LGHNA, CDR2 YNFKEQ. Unmatched junction bases numbered 1, after V lost 0 bases and J lost 3 bases. CDR3 sequence reads: CASSQDGTGGNTIYF. DNA for the CDR3: TGTGCCAGCAGCCAAGATGGGACAGGTGGAAACACCATATATTTT.